The clone carrying this TCR beta chain came up a few times. Antigen unknown. Germline CDR1 reads MDHEN; CDR2 reads SYDVKM. V lost 6 bases and J lost 7; bases outside the gene matches: 7. CDR3 length: 13 amino acids. This sample was taken from a study of T cells after yellow fever vaccination. General study points: Once the booster was given, most primary-vaccination clones reappeared, at roughly 96% for CD4 and roughly 90% for CD8.

For TCR, cDNA came from 5'RACE template switching, which added a universal primer site and UMIs. TCRdb re-derived calls from the 5' RACE reads in MiXCR, one entry per CDR3 protein. The sample carries a few hundred thousand distinct CDR3 sequences, approximately 4.2% recorded once. This clonotype was sampled from a young man who received the YFV17D yellow fever vaccine. The starting material was PBMCs, obtained 5 days after the yellow fever booster vaccination. The chain combines TRBV28 with TRBJ2-5; 8 bases line up with TRBD1. The CDR3 sequence: CASRSGQGGTQYF. CDR3 DNA sequence: TGTGCCAGCAGAAGCGGACAGGGAGGGACCCAGTACTTC.